Following are 22 T cell receptor beta chains from one sample sequenced in a study of T-cell reconstitution after alpha-beta-depleted transplantation in children. TCRbeta library construction was performed incorporating unique molecular identifiers. MiXCR, run by TCRdb on the PCR reads, gives a single entry per CDR3 protein. Of 800,000 to 1,000,000 distinct CDR3 sequences in the sample, around 30% are singletons; the top ten hold 25% to 35%. The sample consisted of PBMCs, mostly from graft donor cells, taken 360 days after TCRalphabeta/CD19-depleted stem cell transplant. These receptors were obtained from a boy younger than two who had a stem cell transplant for SCID, so the T cells may come from the graft donor.

The chain has TRBV4-2 and TRBJ2-1, with 7 positions matching TRBD2. V gave up 5 bases and J gave up 3 bases; unmatched junction bases: 10. CDR3 length equals 16 residues. Germline V CDR1 and CDR2: LGHNA, YNFKEQ. CDR3 in amino acids: CASSVSGRGVYNEQFF. CDR3 DNA: TGTGCCAGCAGCGTATCAGGTCGGGGGGTCTACAATGAGCAGTTCTTC.

The chain links TRBV7-2 to TRBJ2-7; perhaps TRBD1 as D (6 bases). Germline V gene lookup returns CDR1 SGHTA and CDR2 FQGNSA. CDR3 length: 16 residues. Trimming stripped 5 bases from V and 3 bases from J, with 20 bases between. The CDR3 here is CASSLYGWTDYYEQYF. The CDR3 DNA reads TGTGCCAGCAGCCTCTATGGGTGGACAGATTACTACGAGCAGTACTTC.

This sequence joins TRBV11-1 and TRBJ2-1, with 9 bases fitting TRBD1. The J segment lost 8 bases and the V segment lost 4 bases, leaving 6 bases of the junction unmatched. Germline lookup yields CDR1 SGHAT and CDR2 FQDESV (reference sequence). CDR3 length equals 14 residues. The CDR3: CASSSPGQGYEQFF. The CDR3 DNA reads TGTGCCAGCAGCTCGCCGGGACAGGGTTATGAGCAGTTCTTC.

The chain employs TRBV15 and TRBJ2-5; possible D gene TRBD1, 5 bases. The CDR3 contains 15 residues. V lost 0 bases to trimming and J lost 4 bases, with 12 bases between them. Per the germline V gene, CDR1 is LNHNV and CDR2 is YYDKDF (reference sequence). For the CDR3, the DNA is TGTGCCACCAGCAGAGATCAGGGATTGGGAGAGACCCAGTACTTC. Translation: CATSRDQGLGETQYF.

In its sample, this clonotype was seen a few times. For the CDR3, the DNA is TGCGCCAGCAGCCAAGCAAGCGGGGGAGCCTACGAGCAGTACTTC. Translation gives CASSQASGGAYEQYF. J is TRBJ2-7 and V is TRBV4-3, with 8 bases lining up with TRBD2. Germline V gives CDR1 LGHNA, CDR2 YSLEER. The length of the CDR3 is 15 residues. With 1 base clipped from V and 2 bases from J, the junction kept 4 bases outside the gene matches.

This clonotype was picked up a small number of times. The chain has TRBV6-1 and TRBJ2-7; 8 nucleotides match TRBD1. Germline V gene lookup returns CDR1 MNHNS and CDR2 SASEGT. The CDR3 contains 14 residues. Trimming took 6 bases from V and 5 from J; bases not matched to a gene: 9. The CDR3 nucleotides read TGTGCCAGCAGAAAAGGGACAGGTCTCCACGAGCAGTACTTC. Translated: CASRKGTGLHEQYF.

The genes are TRBV7-6 and TRBJ1-3, with 9 bases identical to TRBD1. With 7 bases clipped from V and 4 bases from J, the junction kept 11 bases outside the gene matches. The CDR3 has 16 amino acids. Germline-derived CDR1 and CDR2 are SGHVS and FNYEAQ. The CDR3 spells CASTLGTGRNGNTIYF. DNA for the CDR3: TGTGCCAGCACCCTTGGGACAGGGAGGAACGGAAACACCATATATTTT.

The V and J genes are TRBV12-3 or TRBV12-4 and TRBJ2-7, with 7 bases that match TRBD1. V gave up 5 bases and J gave up 2 bases; unmatched junction bases: 12. The CDR3 loop spans 16 amino acids. CDR3 residues: CASSPKGDSGTYEQYF. In DNA, the CDR3 is TGTGCCAGCAGTCCAAAAGGGGACAGTGGAACCTACGAGCAGTACTTC.

The sample holds a few counts of this clonotype. The chain carries TRBV20-1 and TRBJ1-3; D not resolved. There are 15 residues in the CDR3. The V gene lost 6 bases and the J gene lost 0 bases, with 15 bases spanning the gap. The V gene's germline CDR1 is DFQATT and CDR2 SNEGSKA (reference sequence). CDR3 in amino acids: CSAGRDGYSGNTIYF. For the CDR3, the DNA is TGCAGTGCCGGGCGGGATGGCTACTCTGGAAACACCATATATTTT.

J is TRBJ2-3 and V is TRBV5-1, with 7 bases aligning to TRBD2. Germline trimming cut 3 bases from V and 2 bases from J; bases unmatched to any gene: 12. The CDR3 sequence is 17 residues long. Germline V gene sequence: CDR1 SGHRS, CDR2 YFSETQ. The CDR3 DNA sequence: TGCGCCAGCAGCTCACTGGGACTAATCCCCCTCACAGATACGCAGTATTTT. Translated: CASSSLGLIPLTDTQYF.

The CDR3 DNA reads as TGCGCCAGCAGCCAGGGACAGGGGCTAGATTCACCCCTCCACTTT. Protein: CASSQGQGLDSPLHF. The rearrangement joins TRBV4-1 to TRBJ1-6; 10 bases align to TRBD1. CDR3 size: 15 residues. V gave up 3 bases and J gave up 8 bases; unmatched junction bases: 4. From germline, CDR1 is MGHRA and CDR2 YSYEKL.

This clonotype has just a few counts. The V gene is TRBV12-3 or TRBV12-4, the J gene TRBJ2-5, with TRBD2 identical over 8 bases. The CDR3 loop spans 16 amino acids. J gave up 5 bases and V 3 bases, and 11 bases lay outside the gene matches. The CDR3 spells CASSFTRGAGTETQYF. The CDR3 DNA reads TGTGCCAGCAGTTTTACGCGGGGGGCGGGGACGGAGACCCAGTACTTC.

This clonotype has only a few counts. This sequence joins TRBV15 and TRBJ2-1; TRBD1 aligns across 7 bases. The germline V gene has CDR1 LNHNV and CDR2 YYDKDF (reference sequence). The length of the CDR3 is 16 residues. Germline trimming cut 5 bases from V and 4 bases from J; bases unmatched to any gene: 11. The CDR3 loop is CATSFPGQKKYNEQFF. Here the CDR3 DNA reads TGTGCCACCAGCTTTCCGGGACAGAAAAAATACAATGAGCAGTTCTTC.

The chain links TRBV12-3 or TRBV12-4 to TRBJ2-7; TRBD2 agrees at 8 bases. J was trimmed by 4 bases and V by 2 bases; bases with no gene match: 10. The CDR3 length is 16 residues. Here the CDR3 reads CASSLYRGGGGYEQYF. In DNA form, the CDR3 reads TGTGCCAGCAGTTTATATCGGGGGGGAGGAGGATACGAGCAGTACTTC.

This clonotype was seen a handful of times. The V and J genes are TRBV7-6 and TRBJ1-5; D might be TRBD1 (6 bases). Trimming removed 4 bases from V and 9 bases from J, with 13 bases in between. CDR3 size: 13 residues. Germline V gene sequence: CDR1 SGHVS, CDR2 FNYEAQ. DNA of the CDR3: TGTGCCAGCAGCTGGACAGCGGGGTCGCCCCAGCATTTT. Encoded protein: CASSWTAGSPQHF.

This CDR3 is CASSPGTSGALGSYEQYF. CDR3 nucleotide sequence: TGTGCCAGCAGTCCCGGGACTAGCGGGGCCCTAGGGAGCTACGAGCAGTACTTC. The rearrangement joins TRBV6-5 to TRBJ2-7; 13 nucleotides line up with TRBD2. With 5 bases clipped from V and 3 bases from J, the junction kept 13 bases outside the gene matches. This CDR3 spans 18 amino acids. CDR1 and CDR2 (germline): MNHEY, SVGAGI.

This chain joins TRBV6-2 or TRBV6-3 and TRBJ1-1; weak D call: TRBD1 (5 bases). Germline V gene lookup returns CDR1 MNHEY and CDR2 SVGEGT. Trimming removed 10 bases from V and 1 base from J, with 19 bases in between. The CDR3 sequence is 15 residues long. CDR3 sequence reads: CATQTNGGKNTEAFF. DNA for the CDR3: TGTGCCACACAGACTAACGGGGGGAAGAACACTGAAGCTTTCTTT.

There are a few counts of this clonotype. This rearrangement joins TRBV11-2 to TRBJ2-1; the D is unclear. V was cut by 7 bases and J by 11 bases, with 12 bases left in between. Germline loops: CDR1 SGHAT, CDR2 FQNNGV. The CDR3 contains 11 residues. The chain's CDR3 is CASTPGKQQFF. CDR3 nucleotide sequence: TGTGCCAGCACCCCTGGGAAGCAGCAGTTCTTC.

This clonotype was seen a few times. This chain connects TRBV4-3 to TRBJ2-7; D possibly corresponds to TRBD1 (6 bases). The CDR3 sequence is 18 residues long. Trimming removed 0 bases at V and 2 bases at J, with 20 bases between. The germline V gene encodes CDR1 LGHNA and CDR2 YSLEER. The chain's CDR3 is CASSQEDRPFRPTYEQYF. CDR3 DNA: TGCGCCAGCAGCCAAGAAGACAGGCCCTTCCGCCCTACCTACGAGCAGTACTTC.

This rearrangement joins TRBV20-1 to TRBJ2-1; D tentatively reads TRBD1 or TRBD2 (7 bases each). Trimming shortened V by 6 bases and J by 1 base, and 16 bases separated the two germline ends. Germline CDR1 and CDR2: DFQATT and SNEGSKA (reference sequence). This CDR3 is 15 amino acids long. The CDR3: CSAQGGPGSYNEQFF. The CDR3 bases are TGCAGTGCCCAGGGGGGGCCGGGTTCCTACAATGAGCAGTTCTTC.

This clonotype appeared a single time. The V gene is TRBV5-1, the J gene TRBJ1-2; a possible D gene is TRBD1 (5 bases). Trimming removed 2 bases from V and 3 bases from J, with 14 bases in between. Germline V gives CDR1 SGHRS, CDR2 YFSETQ. The CDR3 has 15 amino acids. CDR3 DNA sequence: TGCGCCAGCAGCTTCCGCCAGGGAAGGCACTATGGCTACACCTTC. Its protein product is CASSFRQGRHYGYTF.

V and J are TRBV3-1 and TRBJ1-1, with a weak D call TRBD1 (5 bases). Germline V gene sequence: CDR1 LGHDT, CDR2 YNNKEL (reference sequence). The ends were cut back, 1 base at V and 3 bases at J, with 24 bases in the middle. The CDR3 extends over 19 amino acids. The DNA for the CDR3 is TGTGCCAGCAGCCAAGGAAATCGGCGGTCTAATACGGGGGACACTGAAGCTTTCTTT. Protein: CASSQGNRRSNTGDTEAFF.